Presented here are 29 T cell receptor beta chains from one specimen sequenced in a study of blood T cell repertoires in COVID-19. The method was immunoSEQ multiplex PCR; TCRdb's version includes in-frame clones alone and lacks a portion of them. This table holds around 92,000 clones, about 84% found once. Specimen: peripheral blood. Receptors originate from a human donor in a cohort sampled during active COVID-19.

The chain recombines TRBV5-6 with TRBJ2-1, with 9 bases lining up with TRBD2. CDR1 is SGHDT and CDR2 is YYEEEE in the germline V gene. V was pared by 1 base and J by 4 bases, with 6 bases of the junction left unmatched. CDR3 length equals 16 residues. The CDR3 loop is CASSLSSGNIYNEQFF. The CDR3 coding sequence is TGTGCCAGCAGCTTGTCTAGCGGGAACATATACAATGAGCAGTTCTTC.

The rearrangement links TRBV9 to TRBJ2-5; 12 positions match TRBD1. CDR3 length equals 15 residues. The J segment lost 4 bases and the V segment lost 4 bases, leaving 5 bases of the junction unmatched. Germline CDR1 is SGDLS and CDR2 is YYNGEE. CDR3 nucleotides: TGTGCCAGCAGCACCCGGGACAGGGGGCGAGAGACCCAGTACTTC. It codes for CASSTRDRGRETQYF.

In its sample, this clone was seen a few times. In nucleotides, the CDR3 is TGTGCCAGCAGTGGCTTCCGGGACAGGGGGAGGGAGCAGTACTTC. This codes for CASSGFRDRGREQYF. The chain uses TRBV6-4 and TRBJ2-7, with 11 bases matching TRBD1. The CDR3 length is 15 residues. Looked up from germline, CDR1 is MRHNA and CDR2 is SNTAGT. Trimming at V came to 4 bases and at J to 7 bases, leaving 9 bases not matched to a gene.

The CDR3 loop is CASSSRAENTEAFF. CDR3 in DNA: TGTGCCAGCAGCTCGAGGGCGGAGAACACTGAAGCTTTCTTT. The chain is built from TRBV5-6 and TRBJ1-1; D unresolved. CDR3 length: 14 amino acids. Germline-derived CDR1 and CDR2 are SGHDT and YYEEEE. V lost 3 bases and J 1 base, leaving 10 bases between the germline ends.

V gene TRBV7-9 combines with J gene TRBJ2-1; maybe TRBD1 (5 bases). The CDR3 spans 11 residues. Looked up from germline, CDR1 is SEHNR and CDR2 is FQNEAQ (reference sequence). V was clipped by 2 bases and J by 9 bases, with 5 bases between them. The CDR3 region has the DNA TGTGCCAGCAGCTTAAGGGGTGAGCAGTTCTTC. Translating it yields CASSLRGEQFF. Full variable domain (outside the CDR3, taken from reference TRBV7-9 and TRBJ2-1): DTGVSQNPRHKITKRGQNVTFRCDPISEHNRLYWYRQTLGQGPEFLTYFQNEAQLEKSRLLSDRFSAERPKGSFSTLEIQRTEQGDSAMYLCASSLRGEQFFGPGTRLTVL.

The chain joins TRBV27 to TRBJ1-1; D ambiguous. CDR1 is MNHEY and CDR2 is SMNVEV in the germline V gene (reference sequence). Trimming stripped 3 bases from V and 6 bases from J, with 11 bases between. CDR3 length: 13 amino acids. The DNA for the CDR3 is TGTGCCAGCAGTTTCGGAGGGTCCGCTGAAGCTTTCTTT. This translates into CASSFGGSAEAFF.

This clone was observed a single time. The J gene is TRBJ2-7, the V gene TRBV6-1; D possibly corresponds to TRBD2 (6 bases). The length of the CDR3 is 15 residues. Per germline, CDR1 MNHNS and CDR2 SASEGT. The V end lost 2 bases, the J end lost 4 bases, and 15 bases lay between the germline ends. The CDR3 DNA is TGTGCCAGCAGTGAATTGGAGGGCAGCCAGTACGAGCAGTACTTC. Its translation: CASSELEGSQYEQYF.

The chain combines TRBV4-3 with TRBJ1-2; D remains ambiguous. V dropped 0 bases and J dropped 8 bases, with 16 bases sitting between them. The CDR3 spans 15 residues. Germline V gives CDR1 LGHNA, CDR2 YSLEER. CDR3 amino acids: CASSQDRAGYGGYTF. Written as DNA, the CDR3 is TGCGCCAGCAGCCAAGATCGTGCGGGGTATGGCGGCTACACCTTC.

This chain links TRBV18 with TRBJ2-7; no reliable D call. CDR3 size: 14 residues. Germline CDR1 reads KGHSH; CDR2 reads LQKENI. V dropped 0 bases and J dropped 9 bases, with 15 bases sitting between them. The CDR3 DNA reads TGTGCCAGCTCACCACCGTGGCCCCCCCATGTGCAGTACTTC. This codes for CASSPPWPPHVQYF. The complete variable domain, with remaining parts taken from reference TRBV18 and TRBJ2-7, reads NAGVMQNPRHLVRRRGQEARLRCSPMKGHSHVYWYRQLPEEGLKFMVYLQKENIIDESGMPKERFSAEFPKEGPSILRIQQVVRGDSAAYFCASSPPWPPHVQYFGPGTRLTVT.

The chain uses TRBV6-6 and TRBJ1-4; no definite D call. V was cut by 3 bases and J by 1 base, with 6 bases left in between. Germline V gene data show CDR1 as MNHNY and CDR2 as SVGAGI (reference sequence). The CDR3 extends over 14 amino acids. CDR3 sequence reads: CASSYAQTNEKLFF. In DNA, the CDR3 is TGTGCCAGCAGTTATGCGCAAACTAATGAAAAACTGTTTTTT.

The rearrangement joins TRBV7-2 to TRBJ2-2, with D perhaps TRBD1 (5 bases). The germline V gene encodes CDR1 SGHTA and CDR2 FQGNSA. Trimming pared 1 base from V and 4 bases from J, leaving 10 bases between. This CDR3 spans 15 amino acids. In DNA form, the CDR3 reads TGTGCCAGCAGCTTAGGCCAGGGTGTCACCGGGGAGCTGTTTTTT. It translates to CASSLGQGVTGELFF. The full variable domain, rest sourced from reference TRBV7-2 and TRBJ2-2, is GAGVSQSPSNKVTEKGKDVELRCDPISGHTALYWYRQSLGQGLEFLIYFQGNSAPDKSGLPSDRFSAERTGGSVSTLTIQRTQQEDSAVYLCASSLGQGVTGELFFGEGSRLTVL.

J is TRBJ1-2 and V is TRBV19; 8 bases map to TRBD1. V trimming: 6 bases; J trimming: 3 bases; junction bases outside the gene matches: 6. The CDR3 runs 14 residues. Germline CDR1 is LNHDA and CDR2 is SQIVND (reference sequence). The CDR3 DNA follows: TGTGCCAGTAGACCGCAGGGGGCGGACTATGGCTACACCTTC. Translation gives CASRPQGADYGYTF.

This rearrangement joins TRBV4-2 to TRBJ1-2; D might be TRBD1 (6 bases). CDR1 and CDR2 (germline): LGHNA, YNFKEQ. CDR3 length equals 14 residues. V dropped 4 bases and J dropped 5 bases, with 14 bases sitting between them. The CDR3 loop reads CASSLGGPWYGYTF. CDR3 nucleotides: TGTGCCAGCAGCCTGGGGGGGCCCTGGTATGGCTACACCTTC.

For the CDR3, the DNA is TGCGCCAGCACAGCAGGGGGGGGACTAGCGTTTACAGATACGCAGTATTTT. This translates into CASTAGGGLAFTDTQYF. This chain joins TRBV10-2 and TRBJ2-3; 10 positions match TRBD2. Germline V gives CDR1 WSHSY, CDR2 SAAADI. The CDR3 has 17 amino acids. Trimming cost V 7 bases and J 3 bases; bases outside gene matches: 13.

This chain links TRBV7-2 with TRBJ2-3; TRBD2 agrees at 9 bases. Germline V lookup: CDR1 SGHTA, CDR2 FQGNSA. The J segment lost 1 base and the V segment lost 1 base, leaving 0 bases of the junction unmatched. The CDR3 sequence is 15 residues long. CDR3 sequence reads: CASSLGLAGTDTQYF. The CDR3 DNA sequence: TGTGCCAGCAGCTTAGGACTAGCGGGCACAGATACGCAGTATTTT.

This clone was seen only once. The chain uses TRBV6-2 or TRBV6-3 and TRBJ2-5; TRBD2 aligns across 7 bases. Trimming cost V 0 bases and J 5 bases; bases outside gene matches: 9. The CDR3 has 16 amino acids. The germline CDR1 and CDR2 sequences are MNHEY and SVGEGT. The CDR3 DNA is TGTGCCAGCAGTTACTCGAACCTGGGACTAATGGAGACCCAGTACTTC. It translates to CASSYSNLGLMETQYF.

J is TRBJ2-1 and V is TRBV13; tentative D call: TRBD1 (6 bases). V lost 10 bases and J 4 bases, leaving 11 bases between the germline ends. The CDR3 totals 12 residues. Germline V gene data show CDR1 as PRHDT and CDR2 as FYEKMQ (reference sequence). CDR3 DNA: TGTGCCACCCCAACAGGGTACAATGAGCAGTTCTTC. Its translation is CATPTGYNEQFF.

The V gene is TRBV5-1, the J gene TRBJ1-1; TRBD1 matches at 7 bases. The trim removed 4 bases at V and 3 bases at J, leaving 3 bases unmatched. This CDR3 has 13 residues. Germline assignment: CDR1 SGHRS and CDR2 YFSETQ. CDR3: CASSPTGDTEAFF. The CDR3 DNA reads TGCGCCAGCAGCCCAACAGGGGACACTGAAGCTTTCTTT.

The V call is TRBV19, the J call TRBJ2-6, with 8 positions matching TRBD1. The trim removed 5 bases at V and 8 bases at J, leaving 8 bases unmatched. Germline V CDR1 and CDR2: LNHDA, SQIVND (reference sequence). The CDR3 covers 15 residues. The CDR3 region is CASSGGQGATNVLTF. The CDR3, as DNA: TGTGCCAGTAGTGGAGGGCAGGGGGCGACCAACGTCCTGACTTTC.

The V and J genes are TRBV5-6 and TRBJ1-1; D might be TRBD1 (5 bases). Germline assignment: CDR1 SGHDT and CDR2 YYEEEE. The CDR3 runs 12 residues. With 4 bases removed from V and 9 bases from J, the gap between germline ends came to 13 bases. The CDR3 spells CASSPIGGKAFF. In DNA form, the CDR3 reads TGTGCCAGCAGCCCTATCGGGGGTAAAGCTTTCTTT.

As DNA, the CDR3 is TGTGCCAGCTCACCACGGACAGCCCGGGACTACAATGAGCAGTTCTTC. It yields the protein CASSPRTARDYNEQFF. The gene calls are TRBV18 and TRBJ2-1, with D possibly TRBD1 on 6 matching bases. V shed 1 base and J shed 3 bases, with 13 bases lying between them. The CDR3 sequence is 16 residues long. From germline, CDR1 is KGHSH and CDR2 LQKENI. The whole variable domain, remainder taken from reference TRBV18 and TRBJ2-1, is NAGVMQNPRHLVRRRGQEARLRCSPMKGHSHVYWYRQLPEEGLKFMVYLQKENIIDESGMPKERFSAEFPKEGPSILRIQQVVRGDSAAYFCASSPRTARDYNEQFFGPGTRLTVL.

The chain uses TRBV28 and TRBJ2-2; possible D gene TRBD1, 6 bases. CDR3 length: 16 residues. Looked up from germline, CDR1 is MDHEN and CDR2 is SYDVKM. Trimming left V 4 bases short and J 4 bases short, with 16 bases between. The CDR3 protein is CASSSPVGAVTGELFF. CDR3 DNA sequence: TGTGCCAGCAGTTCCCCCGTGGGGGCCGTCACCGGGGAGCTGTTTTTT.

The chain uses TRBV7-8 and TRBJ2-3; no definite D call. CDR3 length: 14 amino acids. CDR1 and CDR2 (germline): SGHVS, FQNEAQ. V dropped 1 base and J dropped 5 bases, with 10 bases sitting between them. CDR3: CASSLDLVLDTQYF. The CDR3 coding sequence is TGTGCCAGCAGCTTAGATCTAGTGTTAGATACGCAGTATTTT.

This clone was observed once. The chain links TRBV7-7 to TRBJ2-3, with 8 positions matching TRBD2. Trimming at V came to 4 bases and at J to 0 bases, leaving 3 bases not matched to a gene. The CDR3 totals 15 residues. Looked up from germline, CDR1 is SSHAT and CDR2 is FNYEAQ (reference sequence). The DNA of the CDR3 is TGTGCCAGCAGCTCATCTAGCGGGAGCACAGATACGCAGTATTTT. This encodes CASSSSSGSTDTQYF.

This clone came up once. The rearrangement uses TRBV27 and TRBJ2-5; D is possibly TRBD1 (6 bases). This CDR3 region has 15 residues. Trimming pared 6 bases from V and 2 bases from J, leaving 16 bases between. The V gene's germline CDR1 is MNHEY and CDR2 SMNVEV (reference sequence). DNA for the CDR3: TGTGCCAGCAGACCGGGACAACTCTCTCAAGAGACCCAGTACTTC. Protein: CASRPGQLSQETQYF.

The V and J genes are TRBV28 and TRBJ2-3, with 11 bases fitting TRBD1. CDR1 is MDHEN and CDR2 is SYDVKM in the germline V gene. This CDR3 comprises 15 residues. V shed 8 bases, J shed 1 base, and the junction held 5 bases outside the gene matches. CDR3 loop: CASGGQGAGTDTQYF. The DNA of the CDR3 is TGTGCCAGCGGCGGACAGGGGGCCGGCACAGATACGCAGTATTTT.

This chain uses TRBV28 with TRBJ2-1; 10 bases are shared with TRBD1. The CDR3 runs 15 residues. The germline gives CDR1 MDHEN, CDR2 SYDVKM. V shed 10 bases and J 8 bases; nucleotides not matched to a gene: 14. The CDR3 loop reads CAITNRDRGPDEQFF. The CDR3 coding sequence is TGTGCCATTACTAACCGGGACAGGGGTCCGGATGAGCAGTTCTTC.

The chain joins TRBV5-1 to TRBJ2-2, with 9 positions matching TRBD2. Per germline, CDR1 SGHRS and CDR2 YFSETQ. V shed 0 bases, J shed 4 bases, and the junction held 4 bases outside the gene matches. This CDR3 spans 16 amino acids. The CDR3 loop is CASSLVAGDATGELFF. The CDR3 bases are TGCGCCAGCAGCTTGGTAGCGGGAGATGCCACCGGGGAGCTGTTTTTT.

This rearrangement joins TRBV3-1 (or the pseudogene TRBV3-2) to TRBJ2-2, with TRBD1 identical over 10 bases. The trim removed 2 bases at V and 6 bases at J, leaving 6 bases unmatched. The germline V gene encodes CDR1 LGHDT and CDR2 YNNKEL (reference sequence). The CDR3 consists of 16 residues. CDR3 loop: CASSQPDRGRAGELFF. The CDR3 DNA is TGTGCCAGCAGCCAACCTGACAGGGGGCGCGCCGGGGAGCTGTTTTTT.